This T cell receptor beta chain came from a study of T-cell reconstitution after alpha-beta-depleted transplantation in children listed by TCRdb under 2016. For the study in its entirety: Using TCR repertoire profiling, the study quantitatively followed how T-cell immune reconstitution unfolded in children after TCRalphabeta/CD19-depleted allogeneic hematopoietic cell transplantation. What the study reported, not specific to this receptor: In some patients, high TCRbeta diversity at day 60 was attributed to recipient T cells and intrathymic progenitors that had survived conditioning. Apparently early alphabetaT-cell count recovery about two months after transplant reportedly relied on only several hundred rapidly expanded clones derived from non-depleted graft cells. The frequencies of hyperexpanded clones fell over the following months, and after one year, T-cell counts and TCRbeta diversity were mostly attributed to newly produced T cells.

From the cysteine through the phenylalanine, the CDR3 covers 17 amino acids. The DNA shown is the 51-base CDR3, in frame from base 1. V and J are trimmed by 4 bases and 5 bases, and the gene matches miss 15 bases of the junction. CDR1 MNHEY and CDR2 SMNVEV are derived from the germline V gene (reference sequence). The library was built by means of PCR. These reads were obtained on an Illumina HiSeq 2500. TCR libraries were prepared with molecular barcoding, using unique molecular identifiers to normalize TCRbeta repertoire quantification. In-frame beta chains were kept once TCRdb had trimmed the public reads at Q25 with fastp and called clones with MiXCR. Rows with one shared CDR3 protein collapse into an entry with the most common genes and DNA. A total of 85,000 to 120,000 distinct CDR3 sequences appear in this sample, approximately 6% of them only once. The top ten constitute roughly 6.1% of the sample.

This sample's time point label indicates: day 60 (about 2 months) after transplantation. Explained via the paper, the treatment or condition label denotes: allogeneic hematopoietic cell transplantation with graft depleted of TCRalphabeta T cells and CD19 B cells. The children who served as transplant recipients had been given grafts of TCRalphabeta/CD19-depleted allogeneic hematopoietic cells. This clonotype was seen ten or more times. It has no known antigen specificity. The input lacks base qualities; no much larger clone sits a single base away. The clonotype comes from a female patient aged 2-9 years who had a stem cell transplant for Fanconi anemia, so the T cells may come from the graft donor. The material was PBMCs, mostly from graft donor cells, obtained 60 days after TCRalphabeta/CD19-depleted stem cell transplant. The chain was built from TRBV27 and TRBJ2-3; the junction holds 7 bases that match TRBD2. The CDR3 in this case is CASSYSPRTSLVDTQYF. In nucleotide form, the sequence is TGTGCCAGCAGTTACTCTCCGCGGACTAGTTTGGTAGATACGCAGTATTTT.